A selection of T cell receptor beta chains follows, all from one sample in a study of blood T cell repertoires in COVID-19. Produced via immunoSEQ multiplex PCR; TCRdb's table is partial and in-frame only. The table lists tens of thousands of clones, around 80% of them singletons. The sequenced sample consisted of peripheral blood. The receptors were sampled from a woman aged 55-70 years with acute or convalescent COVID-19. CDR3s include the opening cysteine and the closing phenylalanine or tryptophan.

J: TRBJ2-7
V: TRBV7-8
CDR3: CASSSHGFTPLYEQYF

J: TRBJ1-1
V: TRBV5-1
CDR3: CASSSLQGTEAFF

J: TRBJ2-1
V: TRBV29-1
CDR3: CSGRDGRVNEQFF

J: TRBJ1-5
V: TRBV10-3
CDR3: CAIRGTGSNQPQHF

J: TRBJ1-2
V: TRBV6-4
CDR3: CASRPEWTGDYGYTF

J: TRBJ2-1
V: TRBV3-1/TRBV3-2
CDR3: CASSQEVDKFSYNEQFF

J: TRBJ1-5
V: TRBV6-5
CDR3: CASSYKGGRRPQHF

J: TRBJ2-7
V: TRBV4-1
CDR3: CASSQATGAISYEQYF

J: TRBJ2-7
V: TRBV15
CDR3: CATRDRTGVGYEQYF

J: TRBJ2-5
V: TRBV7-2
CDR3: CASSLEQLQETQYF

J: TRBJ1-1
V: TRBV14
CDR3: CASSQVWGRGGEAFF

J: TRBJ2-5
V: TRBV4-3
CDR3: CASSQDSVAWETQYF

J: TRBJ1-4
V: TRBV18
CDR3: CASSPRQDEKLFF

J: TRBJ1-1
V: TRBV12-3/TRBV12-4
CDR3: CASRALYTEAFF

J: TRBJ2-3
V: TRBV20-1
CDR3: CSATDRAGTSGGTTDTQYF

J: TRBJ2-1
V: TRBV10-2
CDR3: CASSQRASYNEQFF

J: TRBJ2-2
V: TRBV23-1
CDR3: CASNHQGPGELFF

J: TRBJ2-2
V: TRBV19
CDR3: CASRQGGSTGELFF

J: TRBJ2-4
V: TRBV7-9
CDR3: CASSLEEGGNIQYF

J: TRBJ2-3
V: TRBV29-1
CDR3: CSVVGRGREVDTQYF

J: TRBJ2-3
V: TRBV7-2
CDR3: CASSQGTAGQDTQYF

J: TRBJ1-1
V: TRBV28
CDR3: CATEFGQGNTEAFF

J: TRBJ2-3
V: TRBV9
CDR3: CASSPQRPTDTQYF

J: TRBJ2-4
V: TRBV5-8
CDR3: CASSLRGPGLKNIQYF

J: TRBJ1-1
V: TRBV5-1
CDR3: CASSTRTANTEAFF

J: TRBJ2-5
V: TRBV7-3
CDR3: CASSLGLGETQYF

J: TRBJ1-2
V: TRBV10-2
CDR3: CASSDWAPQGANYGYTF

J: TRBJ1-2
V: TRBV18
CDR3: CASSPERQGDGYTF

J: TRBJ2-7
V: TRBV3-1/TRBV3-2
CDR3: CASSRTPGGESSYEQYF

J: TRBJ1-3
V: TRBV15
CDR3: CATSLTGGPGNTIYF

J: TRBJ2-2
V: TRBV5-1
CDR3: CASSPSGFPNTGELFF

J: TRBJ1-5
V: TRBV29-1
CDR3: CSVAKQFNQPQHF

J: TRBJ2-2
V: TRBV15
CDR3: CATSRDLAGAGELFF

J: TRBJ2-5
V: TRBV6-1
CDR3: CASSEGGPLGETQYF

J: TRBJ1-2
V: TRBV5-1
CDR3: CASRQKPGQGLPFNYGYTF

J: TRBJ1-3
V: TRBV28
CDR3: CASSLSGVSGNTIYF

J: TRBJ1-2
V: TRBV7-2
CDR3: CASSLKQGREEGYTF

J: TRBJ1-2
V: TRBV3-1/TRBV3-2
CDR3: CASSTRQGMGGYTF

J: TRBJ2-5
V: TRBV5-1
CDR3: CASSLAGETQYF

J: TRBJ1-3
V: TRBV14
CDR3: CASSQRLQGNTIYF

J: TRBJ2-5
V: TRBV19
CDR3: CASSIGGTDQETQYF

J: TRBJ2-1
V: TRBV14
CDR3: CASSAPGTGRIEQFF

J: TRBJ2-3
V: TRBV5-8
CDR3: CASSLSGGSSTDTQYF

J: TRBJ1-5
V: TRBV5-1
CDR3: CASSLGTEGNQPQHF

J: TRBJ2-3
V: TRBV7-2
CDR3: CASSRDRGLTDTQYF

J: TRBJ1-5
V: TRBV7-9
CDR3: CASSLSYNQPQHF

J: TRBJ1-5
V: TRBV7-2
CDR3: CASSLATAQPQHF

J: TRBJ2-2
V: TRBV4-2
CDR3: CASSQDGGANTGELFF

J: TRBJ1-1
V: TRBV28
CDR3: CASSRVSYTEAFF

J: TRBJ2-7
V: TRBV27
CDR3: CASSLIDSSYEQYF

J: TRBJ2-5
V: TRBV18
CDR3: CASSVGQGTYQETQYF

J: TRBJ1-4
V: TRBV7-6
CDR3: CASSPSWGRGEEKLFF

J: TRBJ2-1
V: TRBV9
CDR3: CASSVDRNNEQFF

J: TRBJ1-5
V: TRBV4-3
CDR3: CASSQEFSGNQPQHF

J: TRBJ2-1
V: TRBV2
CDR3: CASSRTESSYNEQFF

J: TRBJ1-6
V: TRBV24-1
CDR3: CATSEGTGTVNSPLHF

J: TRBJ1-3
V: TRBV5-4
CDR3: CASSLDRGPGNTIYF

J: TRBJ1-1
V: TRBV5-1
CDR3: CASSLEDRSNTEAFF

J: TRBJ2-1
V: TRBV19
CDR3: CASSPRDNEQFF